The present entry profiles one T cell receptor (beta chain) with its context. The antigen this receptor binds is unknown. Per-nucleotide qualities are absent, and no much larger clonotype sits a single base away. The CDR3 runs 12 amino acids, cysteine and phenylalanine included. The only DNA kept is the CDR3, 36 bases in frame from the first base. CDR1 MNHEY and CDR2 SVGEGT were looked up in the germline V gene. V is clipped by 6 bases and J by 4 bases, and the sequence between their germline boundaries is 7 bases long. This specimen comes from a study of T cell responses to AZD1222 COVID-19 vaccine (dated by TCRdb to the early 2020s). For the wider study: Because spike-specific TCR depth and breadth did not differ between the two schedules, AZD1222 recipients who got a second dose at roughly 4 weeks were pooled with those who got a second dose at roughly 12 weeks. TCR sequencing covered some 250 trial participants: 207 given two doses of AZD1222 and 26 given two doses of MenACWY control vaccine. Trial participants were enrolled into age subgroups of 18-55, 56-69 and 70-plus years, which contained about 150, 28 and 57 TCR-sequenced participants, respectively.

According to the study, the label for this sample's time point signals: baseline before first vaccination. Vaccinee samples came from UK trials COV001 and COV002, including a single-blind randomized controlled phase 2/3 trial of AZD1222 (ChAdOx1 nCoV-19) in healthy adults. Trial participant PBMC samples were collected at day 0 and day 28 after the second dose for TCRbeta chain sequencing. Results and caveats for the whole study, not just this receptor: CD4 TCRs associated with the vaccine covered the entire spike protein, and the dominant responses were in regions 160-218 and 743-854. Participants were mostly white British, with more females than males. The authors suggested clonal diversity may have been underestimated. Reportedly, almost half of the unique spike-specific TCRs recognized epitopes lying outside the regions that are mutated in the B.1.351 and B.1.1.7 variants. Spike-specific TCR breadth and depth rose significantly after two AZD1222 doses compared with day 0 and with MenACWY recipients. The 56-69-year group was small, and its depth increase did not reach significance, likely because of low power. Conclusions about previously exposed vaccinees are limited because only a handful of AZD1222 recipients were SARS-CoV-2 seropositive at baseline. Because no samples from the day 14 peak response were available, repertoires could be characterized only after the peak T cell response.

The CDR3 regions of human TCRbeta chains were analyzed by immunosequencing. On the authors' methods: TCRs in the repertoires were compared against a reference library of SARS-CoV-2-specific TCRs that had been generated with the MIRA antigen-specificity platform. Breadth was defined as the fraction of unique TCRs that were SARS-CoV-2-associated. Depth was defined as the fraction of total T cells that were SARS-CoV-2-associated. Using the MIRA data, every spike-specific TCR was mapped to the spike region that the TCR reacted to and assigned to either a CD4 or a CD8 class. Log10-transformed breadth and depth values were compared by one-way ANOVA with Sidak's multiple comparisons tests. The table was pulled from immuneACCESS by TCRdb, which kept in-frame rearrangements only. Such tables lose some clones; where checked, under half of the loss comes from unresolved V genes, and the rest has no known cause. V and J calls and clone size follow that table, whereas D and trimming were derived from the DNA. The sample has tens of thousands of clones on record, around 82% of them singletons. The top ten clonotypes cover approximately 22% of the sample.

The sequenced sample was peripheral blood, obtained on day 0 of AZD1222 vaccination. The TCR was taken from an adult in good health. The chain uses TRBV6-2 or TRBV6-3 and TRBJ2-1; no D gene can be assigned with confidence. The encoded CDR3 is CASSNYYNEQFF. DNA sequence: TGTGCCAGCAGCAACTATTACAATGAGCAGTTCTTC.